Listed below are T cell receptor beta chains from one sample, sequenced in a study of cytomegalovirus exposure and HLA in healthy donors. Some clones are missing from TCRdb's copy, which holds only in-frame ones; the method was immunoSEQ multiplex PCR. The table records under 200,000 clones, roughly two thirds of them present only once. Sequences were obtained from PBMCs. The receptors derive from a woman in her thirties or forties in good health and CMV-seropositive. Each CDR3 is given with its conserved first and last residue. The D gene is left open where the match is weak. Rows may omit the clone size; those that give it use once, few, many or a size class.

V: TRBV18; size: -; D: TRBD1; J: TRBJ1-2; CDR3: CASSPPGQGEFGYTF; DNA: TGTGCCAGCTCACCACCGGGACAGGGCGAGTTTGGCTACACCTTC
V: TRBV6-1; size: -; D: -; J: TRBJ1-5; CDR3: CASTSDSNQPQHF; DNA: TGTGCCAGCACCTCAGATAGCAATCAGCCCCAGCATTTT
V: TRBV6-5; size: -; D: TRBD1; J: TRBJ2-7; CDR3: CASSFTTGTYEQYF; DNA: TGTGCCAGCAGTTTCACGACAGGGACCTACGAGCAGTACTTC
V: TRBV6-1; size: -; D: -; J: TRBJ2-7; CDR3: CASSESFYQGGLEQYF; DNA: TGTGCCAGCAGTGAAAGTTTCTACCAGGGAGGCCTCGAGCAGTACTTC
V: TRBV6-6; size: -; D: -; J: TRBJ2-7; CDR3: CASTSGSLYEQYF; DNA: TGTGCCAGTACCTCGGGTTCCCTCTACGAGCAGTACTTC
V: TRBV27; size: -; D: TRBD2; J: TRBJ2-1; CDR3: CASSLAGGLYNEQFF; DNA: TGTGCCAGCAGTTTAGCGGGGGGGCTCTACAATGAGCAGTTCTTC
V: TRBV13; size: -; D: -; J: TRBJ1-2; CDR3: CASSRRLDSRNYGYTF; DNA: TGTGCCAGCAGCCGACGATTAGACAGCCGTAACTATGGCTACACCTTC
V: TRBV25-1; size: few; D: TRBD1; J: TRBJ2-2; CDR3: CASSGSGTGVTGELFF; DNA: TGTGCCAGCAGTGGATCCGGGACAGGGGTTACCGGGGAGCTGTTTTTT
V: TRBV28; size: -; D: TRBD2; J: TRBJ2-3; CDR3: CASSSSGPPGDTQYF; DNA: TGTGCCAGCAGTTCTAGCGGCCCTCCGGGGGATACGCAGTATTTT
V: TRBV5-1; size: -; D: -; J: TRBJ2-7; CDR3: CASSSSGVGRDEQYF; DNA: TGCGCCAGCAGCTCCTCAGGGGTTGGTAGAGACGAGCAGTACTTC
V: TRBV5-6; size: -; D: -; J: TRBJ1-6; CDR3: CASSLAGNNSPLHF; DNA: TGTGCCAGCAGCTTGGCAGGGAATAATTCACCCCTCCACTTT
V: TRBV5-1; size: -; D: -; J: TRBJ1-1; CDR3: CASSLHGEAFF; DNA: TGCGCCAGCAGCTTGCACGGGGAGGCTTTCTTT
V: TRBV2; size: -; D: -; J: TRBJ2-5; CDR3: CASSGGNSQETQYF; DNA: TGTGCCAGCAGTGGAGGGAATAGCCAAGAGACCCAGTACTTC
V: TRBV12-5; size: -; D: -; J: TRBJ2-1; CDR3: CASGPGQYNEQFF; DNA: TGTGCTAGTGGACCCGGACAGTACAATGAGCAGTTCTTC
V: TRBV19; size: few; D: -; J: TRBJ2-5; CDR3: CASSPGSGQETQYF; DNA: TGTGCCAGTAGTCCTGGGTCGGGCCAAGAGACCCAGTACTTC
V: TRBV15; size: few; D: -; J: TRBJ2-7; CDR3: CATSRSGTNSYEQYF; DNA: TGTGCCACCAGCAGAAGCGGGACAAATTCCTACGAGCAGTACTTC
V: TRBV5-5; size: few; D: -; J: TRBJ2-7; CDR3: CASSLSGSPLEQYF; DNA: TGTGCCAGCAGCTTGTCGGGATCCCCACTCGAGCAGTACTTC
V: TRBV29-1; size: -; D: TRBD1; J: TRBJ1-2; CDR3: CSGQGACGYTF; DNA: TGCAGCGGCCAGGGGGCGTGTGGCTACACCTTC
V: TRBV19; size: -; D: -; J: TRBJ1-1; CDR3: CASTLSGLNTEAFF; DNA: TGTGCCAGTACCCTAAGCGGGTTGAACACTGAAGCTTTCTTT
V: TRBV6-6; size: -; D: -; J: TRBJ1-1; CDR3: CASSYDGRGTEAFF; DNA: TGTGCCAGCAGTTACGACGGGAGGGGCACTGAAGCTTTCTTT
V: TRBV5-1; size: -; D: -; J: TRBJ1-4; CDR3: CASSYTGFDNEKLFF; DNA: TGCGCCAGCAGCTATACAGGGTTTGATAATGAAAAACTGTTTTTT
V: TRBV6-5; size: -; D: -; J: TRBJ2-3; CDR3: CASSYRTGTTDTQYF; DNA: TGTGCCAGCAGTTACCGAACAGGGACCACAGATACGCAGTATTTT
V: TRBV18; size: -; D: TRBD2; J: TRBJ2-1; CDR3: CASSASGSVRDEQFF; DNA: TGTGCCAGCTCAGCCAGCGGGAGCGTTCGGGATGAGCAGTTCTTC
V: TRBV6-5; size: -; D: TRBD1; J: TRBJ2-1; CDR3: CASSSGTGAYNEQFF; DNA: TGTGCCAGCAGTTCCGGGACAGGGGCTTACAATGAGCAGTTCTTC
V: TRBV28; size: once; D: TRBD1; J: TRBJ1-1; CDR3: CASSPNGQGPTEAFF; DNA: TGTGCCAGCAGTCCCAACGGACAGGGACCCACTGAAGCTTTCTTT
V: TRBV19; size: few; D: TRBD1; J: TRBJ2-7; CDR3: CASSIGQGAYEQYF; DNA: TGTGCCAGTAGTATCGGCCAGGGGGCCTACGAGCAGTACTTC
V: TRBV5-1; size: -; D: -; J: TRBJ2-5; CDR3: CASSLDGLQETQYF; DNA: TGCGCCAGCAGCTTGGACGGGTTACAAGAGACCCAGTACTTC
V: TRBV19; size: -; D: TRBD1; J: TRBJ2-2; CDR3: CATVDRANTGELFF; DNA: TGTGCCACTGTGGACAGGGCCAACACCGGGGAGCTGTTTTTT
V: TRBV5-1; size: -; D: TRBD1; J: TRBJ2-2; CDR3: CASSLAGQGAVGELFF; DNA: TGCGCCAGCAGCTTGGCCGGTCAGGGGGCGGTCGGGGAGCTGTTTTTT
V: TRBV2; size: few; D: TRBD2; J: TRBJ2-3; CDR3: CASSGTSGGEEDTQYF; DNA: TGTGCCAGCAGTGGGACTAGCGGGGGGGAGGAAGATACGCAGTATTTT
V: TRBV7-6; size: -; D: TRBD2; J: TRBJ2-2; CDR3: CASSSHSGRDTGELFF; DNA: TGTGCCAGCAGCTCGCATAGCGGGAGGGACACCGGGGAGCTGTTTTTT
V: TRBV18; size: -; D: TRBD1; J: TRBJ2-5; CDR3: CASSPGTEETQYF; DNA: TGTGCCAGCTCACCCGGGACAGAAGAGACCCAGTACTTC
V: TRBV2; size: few; D: TRBD1; J: TRBJ1-3; CDR3: CASRYDRGPGNTIYF; DNA: TGTGCCAGCAGATACGACAGGGGGCCTGGAAACACCATATATTTT
V: TRBV2; size: -; D: TRBD1; J: TRBJ2-5; CDR3: CASSAGTGRQETQYF; DNA: TGTGCCAGCAGTGCCGGGACAGGGAGGCAAGAGACCCAGTACTTC
V: TRBV5-1; size: few; D: -; J: TRBJ2-2; CDR3: CASSLEGGVNTGELFF; DNA: TGCGCCAGCAGCTTGGAGGGCGGGGTAAACACCGGGGAGCTGTTTTTT
V: TRBV7-6; size: few; D: -; J: TRBJ1-4; CDR3: CASSLGAGRYEKLFF; DNA: TGTGCCAGCAGCTTAGGGGCAGGGCGGTATGAAAAACTGTTTTTT
V: TRBV11-2; size: -; D: -; J: TRBJ2-5; CDR3: CASSLDSGLPETQYF; DNA: TGTGCCAGCAGCTTAGATTCCGGACTACCAGAGACCCAGTACTTC
V: TRBV4-1; size: -; D: TRBD2; J: TRBJ2-7; CDR3: CASSRGTTSEQYF; DNA: TGCGCCAGCAGCCGAGGGACTACTTCAGAGCAGTACTTC
V: TRBV5-6; size: once; D: -; J: TRBJ2-3; CDR3: CASSLGRLNTDTQYF; DNA: TGTGCCAGCAGCTTAGGCAGACTGAACACAGATACGCAGTATTTT
V: TRBV6-6; size: -; D: -; J: TRBJ2-2; CDR3: CASRVSAGNTGELFF; DNA: TGTGCCAGCAGAGTAAGCGCGGGGAACACCGGGGAGCTGTTTTTT
V: TRBV29-1; size: -; D: TRBD1; J: TRBJ1-2; CDR3: CSVEDRGNGYTF; DNA: TGCAGCGTTGAAGACAGGGGGAATGGCTACACCTTC
V: TRBV29-1; size: -; D: TRBD2; J: TRBJ2-2; CDR3: CSVFQVEAGKRGELFF; DNA: TGCAGCGTTTTCCAGGTCGAAGCGGGAAAACGCGGGGAGCTGTTTTTT
V: TRBV15; size: -; D: -; J: TRBJ1-1; CDR3: CATSRVPGSNTEAFF; DNA: TGTGCCACCAGCAGAGTACCAGGGTCGAACACTGAAGCTTTCTTT
V: TRBV28; size: -; D: -; J: TRBJ1-2; CDR3: CASSLSAPGDYGYTF; DNA: TGTGCCAGCAGTTTATCGGCACCGGGGGACTATGGCTACACCTTC
V: TRBV20-1; size: once; D: -; J: TRBJ1-5; CDR3: CSASGGQPQHF; DNA: TGCAGTGCTAGTGGCGGTCAGCCCCAGCATTTT
V: TRBV28; size: few; D: -; J: TRBJ1-1; CDR3: CASTQEGNTEAFF; DNA: TGTGCCAGCACCCAGGAGGGGAACACTGAAGCTTTCTTT
V: TRBV6-1; size: few; D: TRBD2; J: TRBJ2-1; CDR3: CASSESGSWNEQFF; DNA: TGTGCCAGCAGTGAAAGCGGGAGTTGGAATGAGCAGTTCTTC
V: TRBV4-1; size: -; D: -; J: TRBJ1-3; CDR3: CASSQVGRGARNTIYF; DNA: TGCGCCAGCAGCCAAGTCGGCAGAGGTGCTAGAAACACCATATATTTT
V: TRBV11-2; size: -; D: -; J: TRBJ2-5; CDR3: CASSPGVKETQYF; DNA: TGTGCCAGCTCCCCGGGGGTCAAAGAGACCCAGTACTTC
V: TRBV5-1; size: -; D: TRBD1; J: TRBJ1-4; CDR3: CASSDGQGANEKLFF; DNA: TGCGCCAGCAGCGACGGACAGGGGGCCAATGAAAAACTGTTTTTT
V: TRBV7-2; size: -; D: TRBD2; J: TRBJ2-5; CDR3: CASTPLGPFGGRSQETQYF; DNA: TGTGCCAGCACCCCGCTAGGGCCCTTTGGCGGGAGGTCCCAAGAGACCCAGTACTTC
V: TRBV5-1; size: -; D: TRBD1; J: TRBJ2-6; CDR3: CASSDGTGGASGANVLTF; DNA: TGCGCCAGCAGCGATGGGACAGGGGGCGCTTCGGGGGCCAACGTCCTGACTTTC
V: TRBV2; size: -; D: -; J: TRBJ1-1; CDR3: CASSVGVGGTTEAFF; DNA: TGTGCCAGCAGCGTCGGGGTGGGGGGGACCACTGAAGCTTTCTTT
V: TRBV7-9; size: -; D: TRBD1; J: TRBJ1-5; CDR3: CASSLQGVSNQPQHF; DNA: TGTGCCAGCAGCTTACAGGGGGTGAGCAATCAGCCCCAGCATTTT